The next 23 T cell receptor beta chains were all read from a single sample in a study of blood T cell repertoires in COVID-19. Repertoires were generated with immunoSEQ multiplex PCR, while TCRdb's copy carries only in-frame clones and drops some. The data contain a few hundred thousand clones, roughly 84% of them singletons. The specimen was PBMCs or T cells enriched from blood (not recorded which). These TCRs come from a woman aged 25 to 45 who had recovered from COVID-19.

The chain employs TRBV5-1 and TRBJ2-7, with a possible D match to TRBD2 (7 bases). The V gene's germline CDR1 is SGHRS and CDR2 YFSETQ. The V and J ends lost 2 bases and 5 bases respectively, with 14 bases between them. This CDR3 contains 14 residues. This CDR3 reads CASSFSGGADEQYF. The CDR3 DNA is TGCGCCAGCAGCTTTAGTGGGGGGGCCGACGAGCAGTACTTC.

This sequence joins TRBV3-1 (or the pseudogene TRBV3-2) and TRBJ1-2; 7 positions agree with TRBD1. Germline V gene sequence: CDR1 LGHDT, CDR2 YNNKEL (reference sequence). Germline trimming cut 0 bases from V and 7 bases from J; bases unmatched to any gene: 8. This CDR3 has 15 residues. Here the CDR3 reads CASSQDPTGVSGYTF. The CDR3 DNA is TGTGCCAGCAGCCAAGATCCTACAGGGGTTAGTGGCTACACCTTC.

This chain connects TRBV3-1 (or the pseudogene TRBV3-2) to TRBJ2-7; 8 positions agree with TRBD2. CDR3 length: 15 residues. CDR1 and CDR2 (germline): LGHDT, YNNKEL (reference sequence). V lost 3 bases, J lost 4 bases, and 8 bases stayed unmatched. CDR3 in amino acids: CASSHSSSGMYEQYF. CDR3 sequence (DNA): TGTGCCAGCAGCCATTCTAGTAGCGGGATGTACGAGCAGTACTTC.

This clone came up a few times. The rearrangement joins TRBV2 to TRBJ1-6; tentatively, D is TRBD1 (5 bases). CDR3 length equals 15 residues. The V end lost 6 bases, the J end lost 2 bases, and 11 bases lay between the germline ends. Per the germline V gene, CDR1 is SNHLY and CDR2 is FYNNEI. The DNA for the CDR3 is TGTGCCAGCAGAGAGGGGAGGGCCTATAATTCACCCCTCCACTTT. Residues: CASREGRAYNSPLHF.

The V gene is TRBV28, the J gene TRBJ2-3; D might be TRBD1 (5 bases). Between the trimmed V and J ends, which lost 5 bases and 5 bases, there was a span of 14 bases. The germline V gene encodes CDR1 MDHEN and CDR2 SYDVKM. The CDR3 is 14 amino acids. The CDR3 protein is CASSPQGAGDTQYF. The CDR3 DNA sequence: TGTGCCAGCAGTCCCCAAGGGGCCGGAGATACGCAGTATTTT. Complete variable domain (other parts from reference TRBV28 and TRBJ2-3): DVKVTQSSRYLVKRTGEKVFLECVQDMDHENMFWYRQDPGLGLRLIYFSYDVKMKEKGDIPEGYSVSREKKERFSLILESASTNQTSMYLCASSPQGAGDTQYFGPGTRLTVL.

The chain employs TRBV12-3 or TRBV12-4 and TRBJ1-5, with D unclear. V was clipped by 3 bases and J by 10 bases, with 7 bases between them. The CDR3 contains 11 residues. The CDR3 loop is CASSLSDPQHF. The CDR3 DNA follows: TGTGCCAGCAGTTTGAGCGACCCCCAGCATTTT.

About this clone: This sample also contains other DNA sequences that code for the same CDR3. The V and J genes are TRBV27 and TRBJ2-7, with 9 bases matching TRBD2. V was clipped by 4 bases and J by 0 bases; unmatched bases: 1. This CDR3 spans 14 amino acids. CDR1 and CDR2 (germline): MNHEY, SMNVEV (reference sequence). CDR3 region: CASSYSGSSYEQYF. For the CDR3, the DNA is TGTGCCAGCAGTTATAGCGGGAGCTCCTACGAGCAGTACTTC.

The chain combines TRBV6-5 with TRBJ1-1; TRBD1 aligns across 9 bases. CDR3 size: 14 residues. V lost 5 bases to trimming and J lost 6 bases; unmatched junction nucleotides: 7. CDR1 and CDR2 (germline): MNHEY, SVGAGI. The CDR3 DNA follows: TGTGCCAGCAGTACGGACAGGGGAATCGCTGAAGCTTTCTTT. It translates to CASSTDRGIAEAFF.

This rearrangement joins TRBV2 to TRBJ1-2; TRBD1 matches at 7 bases. The CDR3 is made up of 17 amino acids. CDR1 SNHLY and CDR2 FYNNEI come from the germline V gene. V was pared by 5 bases and J by 8 bases, with 20 bases of the junction left unmatched. CDR3 loop: CASSRMPTGEVGRGYTF. The CDR3 DNA is TGTGCCAGCAGTCGCATGCCTACAGGGGAGGTAGGCAGGGGCTACACCTTC.

This chain joins TRBV7-3 and TRBJ2-5, with TRBD2 matching 7 bases. CDR3 length: 16 amino acids. With V trimmed by 1 base and J by 2 bases, 7 bases remained unmatched. Germline CDR1 SGHTA, CDR2 FQGTGA. The CDR3 loop reads CASSLMGTGLQETQYF. CDR3 DNA sequence: TGTGCCAGCAGCTTAATGGGAACGGGACTACAAGAGACCCAGTACTTC.

The chain recombines TRBV12-3 or TRBV12-4 with TRBJ1-4, with 7 bases aligning to TRBD1. The CDR3 runs to 12 residues. The J segment lost 7 bases and the V segment lost 11 bases, leaving 7 bases of the junction unmatched. The CDR3 loop reads CACGDSGEKLFF. The CDR3 coding sequence is TGTGCCTGCGGGGACAGTGGTGAAAAACTGTTTTTT.

The chain carries TRBV12-3 or TRBV12-4 and TRBJ1-1; the D is unclear. The CDR3 is made up of 12 amino acids. Trimming took off 6 bases at V and 11 bases at J, with 16 bases between the two ends. Here the CDR3 reads CASSPDRLAAFF. Written as DNA, the CDR3 is TGTGCCAGCAGCCCCGACCGACTCGCCGCTTTCTTT.

The chain links TRBV28 to TRBJ2-2, with a tentative D call TRBD1 (5 bases). Germline V gives CDR1 MDHEN, CDR2 SYDVKM. CDR3 length: 15 amino acids. The V end was cut by 8 bases, the J end by 4 bases, with 17 bases between. The CDR3 reads CASSSPPQGTGELFF. DNA for the CDR3: TGTGCCAGCTCCTCACCCCCGCAGGGCACCGGGGAGCTGTTTTTT.

This clone was observed a few times. The chain couples TRBV30 to TRBJ2-2, with a weak D call TRBD1 (6 bases). The CDR3 runs to 16 residues. V was clipped by 3 bases and J by 3 bases, with 17 bases between them. The V gene's germline CDR1 is GTSNPN and CDR2 SVGIG (reference sequence). CDR3 DNA sequence: TGTGCCTGGAGGGGCCTAGGATCAGGGGACACCGGGGAGCTGTTTTTT. Encoded protein: CAWRGLGSGDTGELFF.

The chain joins TRBV2 to TRBJ1-2; the D is unclear. The V gene's germline CDR1 is SNHLY and CDR2 FYNNEI. Trimming shortened V by 2 bases and J by 12 bases, and 16 bases separated the two germline ends. The CDR3 is 13 residues long. The DNA for the CDR3 is TGTGCCAGCAGTGAACGGCTGAAGGGAGTTGACACCTTC. As protein: CASSERLKGVDTF.

In this sample, this clone turned up a few times. The chain recombines TRBV7-9 with TRBJ1-3; 8 bases line up with TRBD1. This CDR3 has 16 residues. Germline V gene lookup returns CDR1 SEHNR and CDR2 FQNEAQ (reference sequence). The V and J ends lost 5 bases and 0 bases, in that order; junction bases with no gene match: 6. This chain's CDR3 is CASSATGQGSGNTIYF. In nucleotides, the CDR3 is TGTGCCAGCAGCGCTACCGGACAGGGCTCTGGAAACACCATATATTTT. Drawing the rest from reference TRBV7-9 and TRBJ1-3, the complete variable domain is DTGVSQNPRHKITKRGQNVTFRCDPISEHNRLYWYRQTLGQGPEFLTYFQNEAQLEKSRLLSDRFSAERPKGSFSTLEIQRTEQGDSAMYLCASSATGQGSGNTIYFGEGSWLTVV.

This clone showed up just once. The chain recombines TRBV12-3 or TRBV12-4 with TRBJ1-1, with D hard to call. The CDR3 has 12 residues. Between the trimmed V and J ends, which lost 5 bases and 0 bases, there was a span of 4 bases. The CDR3 DNA is TGTGCCAGCAGTATCATGAACACTGAAGCTTTCTTT. This gives the protein CASSIMNTEAFF.

The gene calls are TRBV27 and TRBJ1-2; D call uncertain. Germline V gene lookup returns CDR1 MNHEY and CDR2 SMNVEV (reference sequence). The CDR3 totals 16 residues. V lost 0 bases to trimming and J lost 2 bases, with 13 bases between them. The CDR3 bases are TGTGCCAGCAGTTTATCGAATCCAGGATCAAACTATGGCTACACCTTC. Amino acids: CASSLSNPGSNYGYTF.

This chain uses TRBV7-9 with TRBJ1-2; D might be TRBD1 (6 bases). Per the germline V gene, CDR1 is SEHNR and CDR2 is FQNEAQ (reference sequence). CDR3 length: 12 amino acids. The germline V and J ends were trimmed by 4 bases and 4 bases, with 7 bases remaining between them. CDR3 bases: TGTGCCAGCAGCTGGACAGTCTATGGCTACACCTTC. Its translation is CASSWTVYGYTF.

The chain employs TRBV7-8 and TRBJ1-6; 7 bases line up with TRBD1. The ends lost 3 bases at V and 8 bases at J; junction bases unmatched: 4. The CDR3 has 14 residues. Per the germline V gene, CDR1 is SGHVS and CDR2 is FQNEAQ. CDR3 amino acids: CASSFTGADSPLHF. The DNA of the CDR3 is TGTGCCAGCAGCTTTACAGGGGCGGATTCACCCCTCCACTTT. Looking up the rest from reference TRBV7-8 and TRBJ1-6 gives the full variable domain: GAGVSQSPRYKVAKRGQDVALRCDPISGHVSLFWYQQALGQGPEFLTYFQNEAQLDKSGLPSDRFFAERPEGSVSTLKIQRTQQEDSAVYLCASSFTGADSPLHFGNGTRLTVT.

The chain employs TRBV28 and TRBJ1-1, with 10 nucleotides matching TRBD1. The ends lost 11 bases at V and 0 bases at J; junction bases unmatched: 6. This CDR3 is built from 14 residues. The germline gives CDR1 MDHEN, CDR2 SYDVKM. The chain's CDR3 is CAGQGGGLNTEAFF. The CDR3 DNA reads as TGTGCCGGACAGGGGGGTGGGTTGAACACTGAAGCTTTCTTT.

The CDR3 DNA follows: TGTGCCAGCACCCCTATTGAGGGCTTAGATACGCAGTATTTT. Translation gives CASTPIEGLDTQYF. The J gene is TRBJ2-3, the V gene TRBV6-5; D is perhaps TRBD2 (5 bases). This CDR3 has 14 residues. V was pared by 7 bases and J by 5 bases, with 16 bases between. The V gene's germline CDR1 is MNHEY and CDR2 SVGAGI.

The chain employs TRBV7-9 and TRBJ1-6; perhaps TRBD1 as D (5 bases). Trimming shortened V by 2 bases and J by 2 bases, and 7 bases separated the two germline ends. CDR1 is SEHNR and CDR2 is FQNEAQ in the germline V gene (reference sequence). CDR3 length: 15 amino acids. CDR3: CASSLRGPYNSPLHF. The CDR3 DNA reads TGTGCCAGCAGCTTAAGGGGCCCCTATAATTCACCCCTCCACTTT.